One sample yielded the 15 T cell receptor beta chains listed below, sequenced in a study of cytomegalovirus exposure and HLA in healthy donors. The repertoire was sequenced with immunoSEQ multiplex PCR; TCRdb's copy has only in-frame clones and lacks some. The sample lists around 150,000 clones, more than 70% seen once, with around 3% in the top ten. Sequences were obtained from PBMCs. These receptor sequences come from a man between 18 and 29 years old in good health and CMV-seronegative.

CDR3 amino acids: CASSLAGQVSSYEQYF. DNA for the CDR3: TGCGCCAGCAGCTTGGCCGGTCAAGTGAGCTCCTACGAGCAGTACTTC. The V and J genes are TRBV5-1 and TRBJ2-7; D gene unclear. Germline V lookup: CDR1 SGHRS, CDR2 YFSETQ. The CDR3 is 16 residues long. The V gene lost 0 bases and the J gene lost 0 bases, with 13 bases spanning the gap.

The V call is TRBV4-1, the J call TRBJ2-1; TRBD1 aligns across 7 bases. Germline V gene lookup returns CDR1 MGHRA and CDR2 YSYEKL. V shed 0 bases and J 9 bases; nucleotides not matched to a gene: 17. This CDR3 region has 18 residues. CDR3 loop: CASSQDGTVRALVGEQFF. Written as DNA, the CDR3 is TGCGCCAGCAGCCAAGACGGGACAGTGCGGGCGTTGGTAGGTGAGCAGTTCTTC.

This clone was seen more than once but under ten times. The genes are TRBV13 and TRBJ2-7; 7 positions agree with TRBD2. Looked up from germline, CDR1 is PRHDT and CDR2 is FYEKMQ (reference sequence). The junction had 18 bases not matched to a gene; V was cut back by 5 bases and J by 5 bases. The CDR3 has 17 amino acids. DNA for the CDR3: TGTGCCAGCAGCAAGCGGGGCAGGAACGGCATAGACGACGAGCAGTACTTC. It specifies CASSKRGRNGIDDEQYF.

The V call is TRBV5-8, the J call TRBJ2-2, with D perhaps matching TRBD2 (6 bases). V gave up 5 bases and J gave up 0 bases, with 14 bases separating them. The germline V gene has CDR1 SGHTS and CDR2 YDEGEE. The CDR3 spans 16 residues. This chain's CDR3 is CASRDVRGANTGELFF. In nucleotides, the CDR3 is TGTGCCAGCAGAGATGTGCGGGGTGCGAACACCGGGGAGCTGTTTTTT.

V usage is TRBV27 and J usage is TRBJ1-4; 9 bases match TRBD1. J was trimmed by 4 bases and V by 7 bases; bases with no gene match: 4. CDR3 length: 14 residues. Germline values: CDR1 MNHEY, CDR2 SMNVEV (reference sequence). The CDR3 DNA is TGTGCCAGCACCAAGACAGGGGGTAATGAAAAACTGTTTTTT. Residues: CASTKTGGNEKLFF. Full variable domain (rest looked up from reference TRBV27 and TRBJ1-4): EAQVTQNPRYLITVTGKKLTVTCSQNMNHEYMSWYRQDPGLGLRQIYYSMNVEVTDKGDVPEGYKVSRKEKRNFPLILESPSPNQTSLYFCASTKTGGNEKLFFGSGTQLSVL.

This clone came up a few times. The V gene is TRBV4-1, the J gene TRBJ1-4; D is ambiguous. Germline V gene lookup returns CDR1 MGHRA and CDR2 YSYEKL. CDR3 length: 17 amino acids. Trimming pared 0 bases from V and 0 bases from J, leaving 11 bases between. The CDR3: CASSQDGHSATNEKLFF. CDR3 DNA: TGCGCCAGCAGCCAAGATGGTCATAGTGCAACTAATGAAAAACTGTTTTTT.

As DNA, the CDR3 is TGTGCCAGCACCGACAGGGCTAGCAATCAGCCCCAGCATTTT. Residues: CASTDRASNQPQHF. The rearrangement uses TRBV7-8 and TRBJ1-5; the match to TRBD1 covers 7 bases. Looked up from germline, CDR1 is SGHVS and CDR2 is FQNEAQ. The J segment lost 0 bases and the V segment lost 7 bases, leaving 3 bases of the junction unmatched. The CDR3 runs to 14 residues.

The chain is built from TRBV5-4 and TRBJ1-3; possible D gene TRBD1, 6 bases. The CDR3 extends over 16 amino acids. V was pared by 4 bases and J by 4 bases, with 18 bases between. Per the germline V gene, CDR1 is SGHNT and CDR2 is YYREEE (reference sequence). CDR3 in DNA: TGTGCCAGCAGCACTGAGGTGGGGGCATCGGGAAACACCATATATTTT. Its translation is CASSTEVGASGNTIYF.

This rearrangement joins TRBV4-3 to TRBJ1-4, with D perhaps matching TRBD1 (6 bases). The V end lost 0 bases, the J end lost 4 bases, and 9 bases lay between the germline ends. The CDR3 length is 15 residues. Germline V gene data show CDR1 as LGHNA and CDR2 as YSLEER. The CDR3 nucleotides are TGCGCCAGCAGCCAAGATGGACAGAATAATGAAAAACTGTTTTTT. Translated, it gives CASSQDGQNNEKLFF.

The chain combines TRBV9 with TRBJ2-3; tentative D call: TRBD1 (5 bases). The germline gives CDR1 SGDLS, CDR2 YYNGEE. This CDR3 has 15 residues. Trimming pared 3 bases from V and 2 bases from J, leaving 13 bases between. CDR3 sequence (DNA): TGTGCCAGCAGCGAGGGGTCCACCCACACAGATACGCAGTATTTT. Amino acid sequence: CASSEGSTHTDTQYF.

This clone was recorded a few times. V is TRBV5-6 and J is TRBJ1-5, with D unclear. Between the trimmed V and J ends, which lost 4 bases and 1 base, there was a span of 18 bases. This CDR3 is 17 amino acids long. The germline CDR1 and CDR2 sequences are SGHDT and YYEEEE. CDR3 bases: TGTGCCAGCAGCAAATCCTCGGGAGGCCGGAGCAATCAGCCCCAGCATTTT. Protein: CASSKSSGGRSNQPQHF.

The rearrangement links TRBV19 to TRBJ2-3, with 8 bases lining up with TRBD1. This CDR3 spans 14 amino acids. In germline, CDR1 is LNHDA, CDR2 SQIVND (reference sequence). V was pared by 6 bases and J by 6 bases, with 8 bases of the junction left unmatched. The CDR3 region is CASSQQGAQDTQYF. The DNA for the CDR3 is TGTGCCAGTAGCCAGCAGGGGGCCCAGGATACGCAGTATTTT.

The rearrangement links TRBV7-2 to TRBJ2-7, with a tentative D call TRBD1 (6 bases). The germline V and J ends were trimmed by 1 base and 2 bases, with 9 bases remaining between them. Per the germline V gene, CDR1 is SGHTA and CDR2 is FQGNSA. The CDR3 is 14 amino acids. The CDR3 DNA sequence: TGTGCCAGCAGCTTAGTCCAGGGGCCCTACGAGCAGTACGTC. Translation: CASSLVQGPYEQYV.

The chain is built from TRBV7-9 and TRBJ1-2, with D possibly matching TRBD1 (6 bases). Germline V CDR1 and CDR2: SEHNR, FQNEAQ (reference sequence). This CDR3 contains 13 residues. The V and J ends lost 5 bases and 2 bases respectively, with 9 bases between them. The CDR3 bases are TGTGCCAGCAGCCCCACAGGGAACTATGGCTACACCTTC. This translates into CASSPTGNYGYTF.

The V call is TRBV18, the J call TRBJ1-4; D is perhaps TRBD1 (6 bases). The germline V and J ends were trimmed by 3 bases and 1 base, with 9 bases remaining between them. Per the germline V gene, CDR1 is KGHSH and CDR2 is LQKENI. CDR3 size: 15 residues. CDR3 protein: CASSPVQGTNEKLFF. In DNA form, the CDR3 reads TGTGCCAGCTCACCCGTACAGGGAACTAATGAAAAACTGTTTTTT.